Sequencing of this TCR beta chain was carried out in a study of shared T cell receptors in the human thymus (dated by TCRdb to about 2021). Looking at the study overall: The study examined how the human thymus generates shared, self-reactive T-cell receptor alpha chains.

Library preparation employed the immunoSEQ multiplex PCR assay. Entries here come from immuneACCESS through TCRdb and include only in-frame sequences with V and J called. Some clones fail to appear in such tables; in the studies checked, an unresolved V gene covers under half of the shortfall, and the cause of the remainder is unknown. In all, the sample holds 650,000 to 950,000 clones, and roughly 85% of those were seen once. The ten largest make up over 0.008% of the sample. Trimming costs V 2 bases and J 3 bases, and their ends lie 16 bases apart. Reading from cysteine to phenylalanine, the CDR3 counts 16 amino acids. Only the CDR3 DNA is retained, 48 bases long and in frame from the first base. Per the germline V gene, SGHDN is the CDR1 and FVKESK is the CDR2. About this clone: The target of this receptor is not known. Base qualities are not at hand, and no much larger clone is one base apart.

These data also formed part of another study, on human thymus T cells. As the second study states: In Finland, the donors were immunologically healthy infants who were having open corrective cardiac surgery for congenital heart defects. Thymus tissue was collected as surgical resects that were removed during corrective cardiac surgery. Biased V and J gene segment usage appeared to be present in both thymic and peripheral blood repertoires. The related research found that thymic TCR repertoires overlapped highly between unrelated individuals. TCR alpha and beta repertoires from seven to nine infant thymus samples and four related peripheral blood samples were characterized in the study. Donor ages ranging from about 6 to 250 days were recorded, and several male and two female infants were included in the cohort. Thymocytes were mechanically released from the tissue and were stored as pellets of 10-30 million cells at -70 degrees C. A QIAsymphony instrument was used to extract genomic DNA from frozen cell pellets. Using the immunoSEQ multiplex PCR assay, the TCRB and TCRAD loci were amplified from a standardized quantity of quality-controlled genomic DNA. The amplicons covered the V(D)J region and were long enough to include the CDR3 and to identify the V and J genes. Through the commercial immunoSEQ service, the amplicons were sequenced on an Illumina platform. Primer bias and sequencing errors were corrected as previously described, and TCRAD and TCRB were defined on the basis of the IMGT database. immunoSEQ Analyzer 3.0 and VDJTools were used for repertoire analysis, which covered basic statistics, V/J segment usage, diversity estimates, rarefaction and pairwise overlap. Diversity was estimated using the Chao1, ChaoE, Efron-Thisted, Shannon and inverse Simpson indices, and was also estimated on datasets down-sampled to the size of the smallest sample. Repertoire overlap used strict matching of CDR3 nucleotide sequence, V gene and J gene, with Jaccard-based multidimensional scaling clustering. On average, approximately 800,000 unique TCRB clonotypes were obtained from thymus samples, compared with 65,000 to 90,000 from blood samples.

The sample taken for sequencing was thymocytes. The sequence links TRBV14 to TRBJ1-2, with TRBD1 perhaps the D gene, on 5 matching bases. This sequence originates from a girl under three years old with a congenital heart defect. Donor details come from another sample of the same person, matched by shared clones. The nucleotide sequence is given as TGTGCCAGCAGCCAAAGTCGCCGGGGGGGGTACTATGGCTACACCTTC. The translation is CASSQSRRGGYYGYTF.